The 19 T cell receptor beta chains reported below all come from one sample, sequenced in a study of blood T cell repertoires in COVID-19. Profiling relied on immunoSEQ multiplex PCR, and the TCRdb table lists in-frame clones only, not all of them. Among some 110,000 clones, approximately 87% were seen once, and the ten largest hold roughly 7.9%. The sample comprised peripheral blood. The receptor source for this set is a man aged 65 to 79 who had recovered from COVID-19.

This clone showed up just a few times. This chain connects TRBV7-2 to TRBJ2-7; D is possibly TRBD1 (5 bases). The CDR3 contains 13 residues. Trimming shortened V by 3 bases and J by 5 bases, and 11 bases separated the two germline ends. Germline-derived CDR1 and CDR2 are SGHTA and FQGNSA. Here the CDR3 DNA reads TGTGCCAGCAGCTTTAACAGGTTGAACGAGCAGTACTTC. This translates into CASSFNRLNEQYF.

CDR3 region: CASSLDPGLETQYF. CDR3 sequence (DNA): TGCGCCAGCAGCTTGGATCCGGGACTGGAGACCCAGTACTTC. The rearrangement joins TRBV5-1 to TRBJ2-5, with D possibly TRBD2 on 6 matching bases. Germline-derived CDR1 and CDR2 are SGHRS and YFSETQ. Trimming shortened V by 0 bases and J by 5 bases, and 11 bases separated the two germline ends. The CDR3 has 14 amino acids.

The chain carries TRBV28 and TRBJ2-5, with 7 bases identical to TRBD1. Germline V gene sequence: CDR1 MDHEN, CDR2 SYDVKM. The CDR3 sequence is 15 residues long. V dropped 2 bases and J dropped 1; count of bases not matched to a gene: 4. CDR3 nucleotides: TGTGCCAGCAGTTTAATGGGACAGCCCCAAGAGACCCAGTACTTC. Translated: CASSLMGQPQETQYF.

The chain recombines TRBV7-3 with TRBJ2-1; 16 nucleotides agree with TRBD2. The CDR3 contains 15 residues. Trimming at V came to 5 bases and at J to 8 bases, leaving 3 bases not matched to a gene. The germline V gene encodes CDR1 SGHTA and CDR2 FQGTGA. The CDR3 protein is CASSPGTSGGDEQFF. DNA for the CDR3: TGTGCCAGCAGCCCCGGGACTAGCGGGGGGGATGAGCAGTTCTTC. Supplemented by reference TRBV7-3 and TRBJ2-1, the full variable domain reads GAGVSQTPSNKVTEKGKYVELRCDPISGHTALYWYRQSLGQGPEFLIYFQGTGAADDSGLPNDRFFAVRPEGSVSTLKIQRTERGDSAVYLCASSPGTSGGDEQFFGPGTRLTVL.

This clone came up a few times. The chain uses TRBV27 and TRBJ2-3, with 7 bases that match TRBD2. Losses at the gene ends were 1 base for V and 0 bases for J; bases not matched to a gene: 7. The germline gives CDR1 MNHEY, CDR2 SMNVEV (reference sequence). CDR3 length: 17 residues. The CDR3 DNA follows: TGTGCCAGCAGTTTATTGTTCGGTAGCGGGAGCACAGATACGCAGTATTTT. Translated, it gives CASSLLFGSGSTDTQYF.

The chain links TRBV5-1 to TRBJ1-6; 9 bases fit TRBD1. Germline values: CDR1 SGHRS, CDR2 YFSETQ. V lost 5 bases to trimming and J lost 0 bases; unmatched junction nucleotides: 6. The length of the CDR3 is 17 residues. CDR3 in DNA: TGCGCCAGCAGAACCGGGACAGGGAGCTCCTATAATTCACCCCTCCACTTT. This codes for CASRTGTGSSYNSPLHF.

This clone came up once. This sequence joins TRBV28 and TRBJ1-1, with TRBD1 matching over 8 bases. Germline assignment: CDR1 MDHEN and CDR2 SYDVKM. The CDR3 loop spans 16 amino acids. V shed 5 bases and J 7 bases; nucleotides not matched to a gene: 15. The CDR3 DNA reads TGTGCCAGCAGTACCGGACAGGGCATGGGAGTCGGTGAAGCTTTCTTT. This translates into CASSTGQGMGVGEAFF.

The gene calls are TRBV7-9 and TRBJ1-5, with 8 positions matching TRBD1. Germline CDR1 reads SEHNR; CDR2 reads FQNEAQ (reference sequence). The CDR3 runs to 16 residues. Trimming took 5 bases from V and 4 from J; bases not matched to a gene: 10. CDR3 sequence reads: CASSGLTGDRNQPQHF. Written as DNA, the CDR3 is TGTGCCAGCAGCGGATTGACAGGGGATAGGAATCAGCCCCAGCATTTT.

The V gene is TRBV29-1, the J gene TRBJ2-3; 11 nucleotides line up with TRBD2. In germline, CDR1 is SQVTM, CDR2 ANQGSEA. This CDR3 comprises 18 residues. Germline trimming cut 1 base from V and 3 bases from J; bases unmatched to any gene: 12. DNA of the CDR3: TGCAGCGTTGAAGGCCTAGGCATTAGCGGGGGGGCGACAGATACGCAGTATTTT. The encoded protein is CSVEGLGISGGATDTQYF.

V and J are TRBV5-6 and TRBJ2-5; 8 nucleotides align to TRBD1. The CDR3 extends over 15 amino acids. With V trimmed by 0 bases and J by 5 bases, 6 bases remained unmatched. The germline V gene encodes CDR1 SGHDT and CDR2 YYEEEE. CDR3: CASSLGAGGGETQYF. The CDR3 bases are TGTGCCAGCAGCTTGGGGGCAGGGGGCGGTGAGACCCAGTACTTC.

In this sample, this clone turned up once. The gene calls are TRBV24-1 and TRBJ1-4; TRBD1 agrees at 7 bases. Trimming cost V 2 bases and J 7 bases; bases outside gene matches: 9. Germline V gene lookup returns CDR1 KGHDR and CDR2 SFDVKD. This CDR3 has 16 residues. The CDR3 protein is CATSDSSDRAGEKLFF. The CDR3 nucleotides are TGTGCCACCAGTGATTCCTCAGACAGGGCAGGTGAAAAACTGTTTTTT.

This chain's CDR3 is CASSEASGGSETQYF. CDR3 in DNA: TGTGCCAGCAGTGAAGCAAGCGGAGGCAGTGAGACCCAGTACTTC. This chain connects TRBV6-1 to TRBJ2-5; the D gene is possibly TRBD2 (5 bases). Germline lookup yields CDR1 MNHNS and CDR2 SASEGT. The length of the CDR3 is 15 residues. V was clipped by 0 bases and J by 5 bases, with 13 bases between them.

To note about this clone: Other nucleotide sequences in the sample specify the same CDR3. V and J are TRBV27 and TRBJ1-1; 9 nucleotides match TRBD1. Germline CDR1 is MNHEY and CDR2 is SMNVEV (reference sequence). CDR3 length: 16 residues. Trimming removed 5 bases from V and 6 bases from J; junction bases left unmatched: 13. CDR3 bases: TGTGCCAGCAGTCGTCCCGGGACAGGGTTGGTTGCTGAAGCTTTCTTT. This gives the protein CASSRPGTGLVAEAFF.

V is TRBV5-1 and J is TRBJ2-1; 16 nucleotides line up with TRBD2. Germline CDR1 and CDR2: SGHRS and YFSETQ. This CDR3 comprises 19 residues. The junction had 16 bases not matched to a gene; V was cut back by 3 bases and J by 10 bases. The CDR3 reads CASSSTKLPGLAGGEEQFF. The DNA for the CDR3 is TGCGCCAGCAGCTCCACCAAATTACCGGGACTAGCGGGAGGGGAAGAGCAGTTCTTC.

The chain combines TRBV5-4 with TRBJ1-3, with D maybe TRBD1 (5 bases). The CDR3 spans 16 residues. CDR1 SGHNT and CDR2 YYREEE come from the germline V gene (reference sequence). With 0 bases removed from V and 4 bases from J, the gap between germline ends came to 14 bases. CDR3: CASSLGAGLSGNTIYF. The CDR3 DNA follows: TGTGCCAGCAGCTTGGGAGCAGGGTTATCGGGAAACACCATATATTTT. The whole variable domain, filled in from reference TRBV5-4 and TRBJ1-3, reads ETGVTQSPTHLIKTRGQQVTLRCSSQSGHNTVSWYQQALGQGPQFIFQYYREEENGRGNFPPRFSGLQFPNYSSELNVNALELDDSALYLCASSLGAGLSGNTIYFGEGSWLTVV.

This CDR3 is CSVSRTATYEQYF. The DNA of the CDR3 is TGCAGCGTTTCCCGGACAGCCACCTACGAGCAGTACTTC. The chain couples TRBV29-1 to TRBJ2-7, with TRBD1 as a possible D gene (6 bases). The CDR3 totals 13 residues. Germline values: CDR1 SQVTM, CDR2 ANQGSEA. Trimming cost V 5 bases and J 2 bases, with 13 bases left between them.

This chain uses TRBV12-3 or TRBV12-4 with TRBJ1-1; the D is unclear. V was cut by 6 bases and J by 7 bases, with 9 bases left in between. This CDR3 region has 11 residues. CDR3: CASSYTSEAFF. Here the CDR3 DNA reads TGTGCCAGCAGCTATACTAGTGAAGCTTTCTTT.

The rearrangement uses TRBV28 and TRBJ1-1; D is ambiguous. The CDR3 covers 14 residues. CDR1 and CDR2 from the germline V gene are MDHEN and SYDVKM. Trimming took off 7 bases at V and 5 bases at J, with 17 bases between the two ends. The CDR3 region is CASNPPVGETEAFF. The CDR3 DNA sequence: TGTGCCAGCAACCCCCCGGTCGGGGAGACTGAAGCTTTCTTT.

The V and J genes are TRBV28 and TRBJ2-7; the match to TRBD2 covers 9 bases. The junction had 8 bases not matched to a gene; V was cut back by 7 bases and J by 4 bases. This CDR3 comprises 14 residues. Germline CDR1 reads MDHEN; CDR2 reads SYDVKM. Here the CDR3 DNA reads TGTGCCAGCACCGATAGCGGGAGAGGGTACGAGCAGTACTTC. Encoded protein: CASTDSGRGYEQYF.